The 5 T cell receptor beta chains reported below all come from one sample, sequenced in a study of blood T cell repertoires in COVID-19. Clones were read by immunoSEQ multiplex PCR, and TCRdb kept only the in-frame ones, dropping some. The sample yields about 670,000 clones, 90% seen once. Material: peripheral blood. Receptors originate from a woman aged 18-35 years with acute or convalescent COVID-19.

The chain couples TRBV2 to TRBJ1-1; D perhaps matches TRBD1 (5 bases). Germline V lookup: CDR1 SNHLY, CDR2 FYNNEI. V was cut by 6 bases and J by 5 bases, with 19 bases left in between. CDR3 length: 15 amino acids. CDR3 loop: CASRARAPVGTEAFF. In nucleotides, the CDR3 is TGTGCCAGCAGGGCCAGGGCCCCGGTGGGTACTGAAGCTTTCTTT.

The chain couples TRBV6-2 or TRBV6-3 to TRBJ2-6; tentative D call: TRBD1 (5 bases). Trimming pared 5 bases from V and 2 bases from J, leaving 7 bases between. The CDR3 length is 14 residues. The germline gives CDR1 MNHEY, CDR2 SVGEGT. The CDR3 DNA reads TGTGCCAGCAGTACAGGAGCTGGGGCCAACGTCCTGACTTTC. It specifies CASSTGAGANVLTF.

This chain uses TRBV6-5 with TRBJ1-3; weak D call: TRBD1 (6 bases). CDR1 is MNHEY, CDR2 SVGAGI, per germline. This CDR3 is 15 amino acids long. V was shortened by 6 bases and J by 0 bases, with 12 bases between the two germline ends. CDR3 sequence reads: CASRFDRSSGNTIYF. The CDR3 DNA reads TGTGCCAGCAGGTTCGACAGGAGCTCTGGAAACACCATATATTTT.

CDR3 nucleotides: TGTGCCAGCAGCCAAGGTGTGGACAGGGTTTGGAGGAACTATGGCTACACCTTC. This encodes CASSQGVDRVWRNYGYTF. The chain links TRBV14 to TRBJ1-2, with 8 bases fitting TRBD1. The germline V gene encodes CDR1 SGHDN and CDR2 FVKESK. The CDR3 runs 18 residues. V was pared by 1 base and J by 2 bases, with 12 bases of the junction left unmatched.

The rearrangement uses TRBV12-3 or TRBV12-4 and TRBJ1-6; D call uncertain. This CDR3 region has 9 residues. V was pared by 11 bases and J by 11 bases, with 7 bases between. The CDR3 bases are TGTGCCGTTAGCCCACCCCTCCACTTT. Its protein is CAVSPPLHF.